This TCR beta chain was obtained from a study of blood T cells in healthy people across ages. As for this clonotype: Its antigen is not known.

From germline, CDR1 is DFQATT and CDR2 SNEGSKA (reference sequence). The CDR3 extends over 15 amino acids. Whole-study results and caveats: Possibly, changes in expanded clonotypes were confounded because donor CMV status was unknown.

The use of a sample-barcoded 5' primer and a J-beta primer mix characterized a second PCR of 7 to 11 cycles. One entry per CDR3 protein results from TCRdb running MiXCR on the 5' RACE reads. Found here are about 750,000 distinct CDR3 sequences, 50% to 65% of them singletons; the top ten hold 40% to 50%. The study drew donors from healthy Caucasian individuals in Russia aged 6 to 90. Sequencing used blood. The J gene is TRBJ2-4, the V gene TRBV20-1, with D possibly TRBD1 on 6 matching bases. The J call may be mistaken, given a closer DNA end match to TRBJ2-7. This receptor was obtained from an elderly man in good health. The CDR3 DNA is TGCAGTGCTACACCAGCAACAGGGTTCTCTTCCGAGCAGTACTTC. It yields the protein CSATPATGFSSEQYF.